The clone carrying this TCR beta chain was observed a handful of times. The germline CDR1 and CDR2 sequences are LGHNA and YNFKEQ. This CDR3 contains 18 residues. The trim removed 0 bases at V and 2 bases at J, leaving 3 bases unmatched. Amplification targeted TCR beta CDR3 regions from RNA transcripts. HTBI primers were used for first-round RT-PCR of the TCR CDR3. TCRdb re-derived calls from the multiplex PCR reads in MiXCR, one entry per CDR3 protein. The table records around 560,000 distinct CDR3 sequences, over 15% of them present only once. The source of the sample is a study of T cells in Graves' hyperthyroidism and ophthalmopathy. The diagnostic basis comprised clinical symptoms, serum thyroxine and TRAb, thyroid ultrasound and orbital computed tomography. The PBMCs were taken from more than 8 ml of fresh peripheral blood.

The rearrangement links TRBV4-2 to TRBJ2-6; 11 bases fit TRBD1. Sequencing input: blood. The receptor comes from a woman under 30 with Graves' hyperthyroidism. The chain's CDR3 is CASSQEGQGAAGANVLTF. The CDR3 bases are TGTGCCAGCAGCCAAGAAGGACAGGGGGCGGCTGGGGCCAACGTCCTGACTTTC.